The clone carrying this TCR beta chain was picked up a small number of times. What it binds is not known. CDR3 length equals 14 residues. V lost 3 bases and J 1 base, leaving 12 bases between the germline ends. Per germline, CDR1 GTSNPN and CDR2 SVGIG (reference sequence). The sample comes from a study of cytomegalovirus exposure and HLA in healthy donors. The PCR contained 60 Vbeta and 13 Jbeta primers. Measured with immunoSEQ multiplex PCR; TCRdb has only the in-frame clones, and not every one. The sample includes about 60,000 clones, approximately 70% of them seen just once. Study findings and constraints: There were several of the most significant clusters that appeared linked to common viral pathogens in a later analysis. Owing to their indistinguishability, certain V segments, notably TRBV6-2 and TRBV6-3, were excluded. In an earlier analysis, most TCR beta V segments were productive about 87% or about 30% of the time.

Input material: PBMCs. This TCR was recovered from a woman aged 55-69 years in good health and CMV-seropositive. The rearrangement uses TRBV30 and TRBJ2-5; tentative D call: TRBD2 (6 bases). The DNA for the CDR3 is TGTGCCTGGAGCCTAGTGGGGGGCCAAGAGACCCAGTACTTC. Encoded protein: CAWSLVGGQETQYF.